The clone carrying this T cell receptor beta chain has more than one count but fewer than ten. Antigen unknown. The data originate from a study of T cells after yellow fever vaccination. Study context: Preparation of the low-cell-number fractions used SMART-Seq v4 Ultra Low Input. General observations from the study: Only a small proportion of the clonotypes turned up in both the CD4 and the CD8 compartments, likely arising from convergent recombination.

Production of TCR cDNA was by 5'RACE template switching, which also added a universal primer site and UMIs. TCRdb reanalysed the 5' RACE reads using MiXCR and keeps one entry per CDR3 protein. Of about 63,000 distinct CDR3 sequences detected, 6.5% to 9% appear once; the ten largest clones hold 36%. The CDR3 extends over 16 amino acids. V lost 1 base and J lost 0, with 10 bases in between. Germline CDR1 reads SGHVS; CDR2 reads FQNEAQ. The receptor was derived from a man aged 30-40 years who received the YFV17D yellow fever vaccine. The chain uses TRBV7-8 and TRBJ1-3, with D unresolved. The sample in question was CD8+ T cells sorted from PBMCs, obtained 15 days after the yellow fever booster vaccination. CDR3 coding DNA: TGTGCCAGCAGCTTAGAGATGGTTTACTCTGGAAACACCATATATTTT. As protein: CASSLEMVYSGNTIYF.